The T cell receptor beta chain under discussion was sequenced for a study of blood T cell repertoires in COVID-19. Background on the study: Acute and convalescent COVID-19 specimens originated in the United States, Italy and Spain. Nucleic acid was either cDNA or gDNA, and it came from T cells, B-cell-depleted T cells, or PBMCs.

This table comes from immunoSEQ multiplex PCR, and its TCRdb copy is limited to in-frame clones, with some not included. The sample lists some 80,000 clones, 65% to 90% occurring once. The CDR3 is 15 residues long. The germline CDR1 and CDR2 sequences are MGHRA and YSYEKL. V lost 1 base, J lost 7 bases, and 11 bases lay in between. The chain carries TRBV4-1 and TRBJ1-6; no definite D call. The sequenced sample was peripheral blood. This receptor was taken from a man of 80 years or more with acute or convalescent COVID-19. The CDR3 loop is CASSQAPVTNSPLHF. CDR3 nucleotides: TGCGCCAGCAGCCAAGCTCCCGTGACAAATTCACCCCTCCACTTT.